This T cell receptor beta chain was profiled in a study of OX40 agonist ivuxolimab in advanced cancers. About the study: Mean age about 60 years, range about 20 to 85; around 80% male. Broader study findings: Expanded clones tended on average to be more numerous among CD8+ T cells than CD4+.

This table comes from immunoSEQ multiplex PCR, and its TCRdb copy is limited to in-frame clones, with some not included. The sample contains fewer than 85,000 clones, under 95% of which appear only once. The CDR3 has 12 residues. V shed 3 bases and J shed 8 bases, with 13 bases lying between them. Germline V gene lookup returns CDR1 SQVTM and CDR2 ANQGSEA. About this clone itself: What it binds is unknown.

This material consisted of CD4+ or CD8+ T cells sorted from blood, taken in a trial of the OX40 agonist ivuxolimab. The source of this sequence is an adult with an advanced solid tumor such as melanoma, head and neck, liver or kidney cancer. This chain joins TRBV29-1 and TRBJ1-2, with TRBD1 as a possible D gene (5 bases). The CDR3 DNA reads TGCAGCGTTGATTTTTGGGGCCGCGGCTACACCTTC. It specifies CSVDFWGRGYTF.